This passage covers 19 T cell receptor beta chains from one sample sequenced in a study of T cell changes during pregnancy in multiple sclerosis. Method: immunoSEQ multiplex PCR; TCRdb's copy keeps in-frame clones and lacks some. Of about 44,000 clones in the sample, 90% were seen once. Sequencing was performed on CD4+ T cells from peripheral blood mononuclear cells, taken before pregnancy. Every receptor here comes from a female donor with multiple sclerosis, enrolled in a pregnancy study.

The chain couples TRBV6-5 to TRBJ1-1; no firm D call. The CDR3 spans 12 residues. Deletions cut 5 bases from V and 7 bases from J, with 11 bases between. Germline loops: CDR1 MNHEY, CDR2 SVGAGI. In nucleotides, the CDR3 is TGTGCCAGCAGTCCCCCCGGAGGTGAAGCTTTCTTT. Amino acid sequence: CASSPPGGEAFF.

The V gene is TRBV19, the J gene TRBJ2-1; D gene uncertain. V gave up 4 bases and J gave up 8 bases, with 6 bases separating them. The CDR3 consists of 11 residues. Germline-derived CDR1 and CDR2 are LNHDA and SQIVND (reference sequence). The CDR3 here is CASSTFYEQFF. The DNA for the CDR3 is TGTGCCAGTAGTACCTTTTATGAGCAGTTCTTC. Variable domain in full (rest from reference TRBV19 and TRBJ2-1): DGGITQSPKYLFRKEGQNVTLSCEQNLNHDAMYWYRQDPGQGLRLIYYSQIVNDFQKGDIAEGYSVSREKKESFPLTVTSAQKNPTAFYLCASSTFYEQFFGPGTRLTVL.

CDR3 in amino acids: CATHGGQDRNYGYTF. CDR3 bases: TGTGCCACCCATGGGGGACAGGATCGTAACTATGGCTACACCTTC. V gene TRBV15 combines with J gene TRBJ1-2; TRBD1 matches 8 bases. The J segment lost 1 base and the V segment lost 8 bases, leaving 9 bases of the junction unmatched. This CDR3 has 15 amino acids. Germline-derived CDR1 and CDR2 are LNHNV and YYDKDF (reference sequence).

CDR3 bases: TGTGCCAGCAGCAGACCGGAGACTAGCGGAAACAATGAGCAGTTCTTC. Translating it yields CASSRPETSGNNEQFF. The V gene is TRBV9, the J gene TRBJ2-1; 9 nucleotides match TRBD2. J lost 5 bases, V lost 4 bases, and 10 bases had no gene match. This CDR3 has 16 amino acids. Germline V gene data show CDR1 as SGDLS and CDR2 as YYNGEE.

CDR3 loop: CASSFEGYSNQPQHF. In DNA form, the CDR3 reads TGTGCCAGCAGTTTCGAGGGCTATAGCAATCAGCCCCAGCATTTT. V and J are TRBV6-6 and TRBJ1-5; D not certain. The CDR3 is 15 amino acids. The V and J ends lost 4 bases and 0 bases respectively, with 10 bases between them. CDR1 is MNHNY, CDR2 SVGAGI, per germline (reference sequence).

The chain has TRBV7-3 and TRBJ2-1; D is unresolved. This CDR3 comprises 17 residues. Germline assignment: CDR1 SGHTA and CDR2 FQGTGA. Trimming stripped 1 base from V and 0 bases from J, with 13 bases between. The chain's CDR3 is CASSLKADIRSYNEQFF. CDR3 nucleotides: TGTGCCAGCAGCTTAAAAGCTGACATCCGCTCCTACAATGAGCAGTTCTTC.

The CDR3: CASSLTTGQTYEQYF. CDR3 nucleotide sequence: TGTGCCAGCAGCTTAACGACAGGCCAAACCTACGAGCAGTACTTC. This chain links TRBV7-9 with TRBJ2-7; TRBD1 is a possible D gene (6 bases). Trimming left V 2 bases short and J 2 bases short, with 13 bases between. The CDR3 runs 15 residues. Germline values: CDR1 SEHNR, CDR2 FQNEAQ (reference sequence).

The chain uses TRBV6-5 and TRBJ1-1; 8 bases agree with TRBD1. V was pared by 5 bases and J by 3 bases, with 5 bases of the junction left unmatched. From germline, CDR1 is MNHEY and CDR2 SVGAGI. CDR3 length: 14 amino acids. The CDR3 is CASSRTGRDTEAFF. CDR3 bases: TGTGCCAGCAGTAGGACAGGGCGGGACACTGAAGCTTTCTTT.

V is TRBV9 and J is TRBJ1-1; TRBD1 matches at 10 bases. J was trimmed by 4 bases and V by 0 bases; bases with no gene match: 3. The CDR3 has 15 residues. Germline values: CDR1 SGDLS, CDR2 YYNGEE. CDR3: CASSVGRTGGTEAFF. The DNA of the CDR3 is TGTGCCAGCAGCGTAGGTAGGACAGGGGGCACTGAAGCTTTCTTT.

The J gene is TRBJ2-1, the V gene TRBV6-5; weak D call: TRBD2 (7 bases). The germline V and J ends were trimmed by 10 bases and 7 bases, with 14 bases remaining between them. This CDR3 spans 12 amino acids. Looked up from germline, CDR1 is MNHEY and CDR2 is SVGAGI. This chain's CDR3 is CATLRGGNEQFF. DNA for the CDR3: TGTGCCACCCTGAGGGGGGGGAATGAGCAGTTCTTC.

The CDR3 region is CARGTGGTEKLFF. For the CDR3, the DNA is TGTGCCAGGGGGACAGGGGGGACTGAAAAACTGTTTTTT. This chain connects TRBV2 to TRBJ1-4; 11 bases are shared with TRBD1. Germline CDR1 and CDR2: SNHLY and FYNNEI. The CDR3 extends over 13 amino acids. With 9 bases clipped from V and 7 bases from J, the junction kept 4 bases outside the gene matches.

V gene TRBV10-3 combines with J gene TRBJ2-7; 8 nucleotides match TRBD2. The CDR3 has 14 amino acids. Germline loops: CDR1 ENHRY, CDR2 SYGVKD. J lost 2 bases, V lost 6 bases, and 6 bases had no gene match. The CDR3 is CAISQAGVPYEQYF. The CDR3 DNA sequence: TGTGCCATCAGCCAAGCGGGAGTTCCCTACGAGCAGTACTTC.

The CDR3 DNA follows: TGTGCCAGTAGTCGAAGCCTCAATCAGCCCCAGCATTTT. The encoded protein is CASSRSLNQPQHF. The V call is TRBV19, the J call TRBJ1-5; D unresolved. Germline values: CDR1 LNHDA, CDR2 SQIVND (reference sequence). The CDR3 spans 13 residues. V lost 5 bases to trimming and J lost 3 bases, with 8 bases between them. Full variable domain (missing parts from reference TRBV19 and TRBJ1-5): DGGITQSPKYLFRKEGQNVTLSCEQNLNHDAMYWYRQDPGQGLRLIYYSQIVNDFQKGDIAEGYSVSREKKESFPLTVTSAQKNPTAFYLCASSRSLNQPQHFGDGTRLSIL.

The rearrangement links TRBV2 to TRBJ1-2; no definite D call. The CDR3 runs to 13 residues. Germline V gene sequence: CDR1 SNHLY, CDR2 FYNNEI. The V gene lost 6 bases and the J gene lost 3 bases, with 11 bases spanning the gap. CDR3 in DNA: TGTGCCAGCAGAGGGTCCGGGGACTATGGCTACACCTTC. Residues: CASRGSGDYGYTF.

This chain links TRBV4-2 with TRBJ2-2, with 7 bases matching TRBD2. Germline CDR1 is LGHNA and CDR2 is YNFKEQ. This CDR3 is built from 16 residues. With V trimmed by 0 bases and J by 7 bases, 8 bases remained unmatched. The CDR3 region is CASSQDMGGSYGELFF. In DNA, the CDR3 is TGTGCCAGCAGCCAAGATATGGGCGGGAGCTACGGGGAGCTGTTTTTT.

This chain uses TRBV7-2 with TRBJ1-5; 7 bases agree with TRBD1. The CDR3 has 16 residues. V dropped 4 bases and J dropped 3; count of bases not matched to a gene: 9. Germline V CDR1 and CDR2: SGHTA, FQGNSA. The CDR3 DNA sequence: TGTGCCAGCAGCTCCAGGGAAGGGGGCCCCAATCAGCCCCAGCATTTT. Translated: CASSSREGGPNQPQHF.

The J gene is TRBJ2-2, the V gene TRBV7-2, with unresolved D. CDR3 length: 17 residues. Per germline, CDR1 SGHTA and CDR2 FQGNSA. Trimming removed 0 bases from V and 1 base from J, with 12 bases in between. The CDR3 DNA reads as TGTGCCAGCAGCTTAGCGTTAGTCCCATTGAACACCGGGGAGCTGTTTTTT. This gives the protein CASSLALVPLNTGELFF.

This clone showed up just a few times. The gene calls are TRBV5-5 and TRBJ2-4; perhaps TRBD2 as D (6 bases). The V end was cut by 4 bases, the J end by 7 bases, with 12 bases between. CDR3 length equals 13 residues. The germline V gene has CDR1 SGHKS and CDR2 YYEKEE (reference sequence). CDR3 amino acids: CASSPASENIQYF. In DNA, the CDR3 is TGTGCCAGCAGCCCGGCTAGCGAGAACATTCAGTACTTC.

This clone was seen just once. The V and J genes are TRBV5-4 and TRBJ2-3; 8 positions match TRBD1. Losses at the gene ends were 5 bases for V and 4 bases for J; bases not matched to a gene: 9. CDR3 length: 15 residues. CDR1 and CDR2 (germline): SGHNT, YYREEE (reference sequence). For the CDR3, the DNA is TGTGCCAGCAGGGGGACAGGAATGGAACCAGATACGCAGTATTTT. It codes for CASRGTGMEPDTQYF.